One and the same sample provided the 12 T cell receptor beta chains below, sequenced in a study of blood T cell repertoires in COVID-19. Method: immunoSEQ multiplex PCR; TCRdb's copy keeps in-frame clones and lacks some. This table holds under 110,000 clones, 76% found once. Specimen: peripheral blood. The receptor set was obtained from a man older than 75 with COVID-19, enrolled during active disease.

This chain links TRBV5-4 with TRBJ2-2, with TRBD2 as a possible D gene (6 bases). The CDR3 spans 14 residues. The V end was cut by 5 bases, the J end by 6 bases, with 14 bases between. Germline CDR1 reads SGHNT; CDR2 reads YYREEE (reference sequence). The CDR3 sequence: CASSILATAGELFF. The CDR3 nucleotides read TGTGCCAGCAGTATACTAGCTACCGCCGGGGAGCTGTTTTTT.

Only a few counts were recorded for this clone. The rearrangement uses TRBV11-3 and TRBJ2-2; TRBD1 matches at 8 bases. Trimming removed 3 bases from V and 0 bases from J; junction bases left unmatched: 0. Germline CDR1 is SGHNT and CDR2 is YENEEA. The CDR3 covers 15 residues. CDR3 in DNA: TGTGCCAGCAGCTTGGGACAGGCGAACACCGGGGAGCTGTTTTTT. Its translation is CASSLGQANTGELFF.

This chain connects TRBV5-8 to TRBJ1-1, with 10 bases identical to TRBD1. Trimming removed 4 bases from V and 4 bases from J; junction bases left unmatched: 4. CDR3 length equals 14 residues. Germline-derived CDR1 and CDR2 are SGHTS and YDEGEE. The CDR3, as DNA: TGTGCCAGCAGCCCACGGACAGGGGGCACTGAAGCTTTCTTT. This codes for CASSPRTGGTEAFF. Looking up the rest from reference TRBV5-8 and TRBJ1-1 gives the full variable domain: EAGVTQSPTHLIKTRGQQATLRCSPISGHTSVYWYQQALGLGLQFLLWYDEGEERNRGNFPPRFSGRQFPNYSSELNVNALELEDSALYLCASSPRTGGTEAFFGQGTRLTVV.

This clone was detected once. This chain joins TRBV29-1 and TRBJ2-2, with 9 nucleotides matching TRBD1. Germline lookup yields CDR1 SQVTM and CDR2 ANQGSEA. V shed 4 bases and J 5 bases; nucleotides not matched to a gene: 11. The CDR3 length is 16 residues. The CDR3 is CSVGPEGTGRTGELFF. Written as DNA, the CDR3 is TGCAGCGTTGGCCCTGAGGGGACAGGGAGAACCGGGGAGCTGTTTTTT.

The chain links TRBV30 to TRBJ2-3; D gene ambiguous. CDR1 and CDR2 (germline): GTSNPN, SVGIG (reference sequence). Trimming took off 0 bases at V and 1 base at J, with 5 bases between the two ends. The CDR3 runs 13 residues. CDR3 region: CAWSVSGTDTQYF. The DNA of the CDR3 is TGTGCCTGGAGTGTAAGCGGCACAGATACGCAGTATTTT. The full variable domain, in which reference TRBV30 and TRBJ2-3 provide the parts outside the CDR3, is SQTIHQWPATLVQPVGSPLSLECTVEGTSNPNLYWYRQAAGRGLQLLFYSVGIGQISSEVPQNLSASRPQDRQFILSSKKLLLSDSGFYLCAWSVSGTDTQYFGPGTRLTVL.

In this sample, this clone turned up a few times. The CDR3 spells CASSLVQGTYGYTF. The CDR3, as DNA: TGTGCCAGCAGCTTAGTACAGGGGACCTATGGCTACACCTTC. The chain recombines TRBV13 with TRBJ1-2; the match to TRBD1 covers 7 bases. CDR1 is PRHDT and CDR2 is FYEKMQ in the germline V gene (reference sequence). The CDR3 totals 14 residues. With 1 base clipped from V and 4 bases from J, the junction kept 3 bases outside the gene matches.

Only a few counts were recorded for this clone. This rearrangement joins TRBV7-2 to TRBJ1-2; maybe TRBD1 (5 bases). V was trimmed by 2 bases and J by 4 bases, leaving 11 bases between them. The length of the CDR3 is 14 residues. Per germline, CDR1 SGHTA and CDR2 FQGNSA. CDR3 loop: CASSLSEGPYGYTF. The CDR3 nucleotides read TGTGCCAGCAGCTTATCGGAGGGGCCCTATGGCTACACCTTC.

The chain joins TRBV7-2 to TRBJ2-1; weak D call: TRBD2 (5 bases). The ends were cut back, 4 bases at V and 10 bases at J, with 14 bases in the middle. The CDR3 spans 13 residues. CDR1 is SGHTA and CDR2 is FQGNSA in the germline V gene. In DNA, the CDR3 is TGTGCCAGCAGCTCCGGGATCGGCGGAGAGCAGTTCTTC. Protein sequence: CASSSGIGGEQFF. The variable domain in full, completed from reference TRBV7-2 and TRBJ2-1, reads GAGVSQSPSNKVTEKGKDVELRCDPISGHTALYWYRQSLGQGLEFLIYFQGNSAPDKSGLPSDRFSAERTGGSVSTLTIQRTQQEDSAVYLCASSSGIGGEQFFGPGTRLTVL.

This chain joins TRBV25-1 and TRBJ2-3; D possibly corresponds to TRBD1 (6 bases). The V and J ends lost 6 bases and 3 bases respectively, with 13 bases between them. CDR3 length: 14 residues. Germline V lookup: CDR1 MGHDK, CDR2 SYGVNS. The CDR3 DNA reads TGTGCCAGCAGCCTACAGGGAGCAACAGATACGCAGTATTTT. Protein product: CASSLQGATDTQYF.

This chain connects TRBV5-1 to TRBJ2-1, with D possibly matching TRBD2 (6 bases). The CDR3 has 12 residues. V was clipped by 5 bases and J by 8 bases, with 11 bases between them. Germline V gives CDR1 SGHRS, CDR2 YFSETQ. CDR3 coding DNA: TGCGCCAGCAGGATCGGGAGCGATGAGCAGTTCTTC. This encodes CASRIGSDEQFF.

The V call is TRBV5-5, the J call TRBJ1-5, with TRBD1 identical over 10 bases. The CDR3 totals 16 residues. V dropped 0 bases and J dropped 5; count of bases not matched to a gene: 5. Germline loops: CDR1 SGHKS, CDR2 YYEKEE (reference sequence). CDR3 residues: CASSLVRGTGDQPQHF. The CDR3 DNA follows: TGTGCCAGCAGCTTGGTAAGGGGGACAGGGGATCAGCCCCAGCATTTT.

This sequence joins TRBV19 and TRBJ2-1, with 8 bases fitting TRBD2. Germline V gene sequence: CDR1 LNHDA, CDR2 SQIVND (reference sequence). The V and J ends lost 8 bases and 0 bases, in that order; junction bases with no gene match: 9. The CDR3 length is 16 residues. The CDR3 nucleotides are TGTGCCAGTCAGGCCACTAGCGGAGGCTCCTACAATGAGCAGTTCTTC. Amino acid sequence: CASQATSGGSYNEQFF.